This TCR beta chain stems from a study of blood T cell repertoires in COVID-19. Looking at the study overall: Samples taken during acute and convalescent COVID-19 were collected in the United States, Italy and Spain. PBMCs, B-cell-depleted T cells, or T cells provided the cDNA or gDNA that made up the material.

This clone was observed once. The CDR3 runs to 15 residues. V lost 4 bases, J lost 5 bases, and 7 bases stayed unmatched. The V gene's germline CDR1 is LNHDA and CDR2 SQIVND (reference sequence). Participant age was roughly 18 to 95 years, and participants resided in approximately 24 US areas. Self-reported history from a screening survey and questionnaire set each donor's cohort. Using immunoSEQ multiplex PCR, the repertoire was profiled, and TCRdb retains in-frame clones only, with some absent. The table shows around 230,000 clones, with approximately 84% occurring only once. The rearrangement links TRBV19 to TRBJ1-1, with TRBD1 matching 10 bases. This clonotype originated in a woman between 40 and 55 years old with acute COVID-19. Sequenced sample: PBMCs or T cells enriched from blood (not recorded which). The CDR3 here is CASSTQPGQGTEAFF. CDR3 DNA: TGTGCCAGTAGTACTCAACCGGGACAGGGGACTGAAGCTTTCTTT.